This T cell receptor beta chain was documented in a study of control samples from healthy donors and cancer patients. The method was immunoSEQ multiplex PCR; TCRdb's version includes in-frame clones alone and lacks a portion of them. The sample lists 60,000 to 75,000 clones; about 83% were seen once. Germline CDR1 MNHNY, CDR2 SVGAGI (reference sequence). V dropped 4 bases and J dropped 1 base, with 12 bases sitting between them. This CDR3 comprises 15 residues. The TCR originated in a man aged 55 to 69 in good health. Sequencing was carried out using blood. The chain carries TRBV6-6 and TRBJ2-3; no clear D. The CDR3 coding sequence is TGTGCCAGCAGTTCGTTTGTTCCCCGCACAGATACGCAGTATTTT. Its protein is CASSSFVPRTDTQYF.